This T cell receptor (beta chain) emerged from a study of blood T cell repertoires in COVID-19. Study-wide context: Acute and convalescent COVID-19 samples came from the United States, Italy and Spain. Sample material is recorded as cDNA or gDNA derived from T cells, B-cell-depleted T cells, or PBMCs.

CDR1 is SGHRS and CDR2 is YFSETQ in the germline V gene. Trimming cost V 4 bases and J 10 bases; bases outside gene matches: 14. This CDR3 is built from 17 residues. Per the authors' pipeline: Amplifying reference gene primers gave estimates of nucleated cell counts. Profiled with immunoSEQ multiplex PCR; TCRdb holds only in-frame clones, not every one. The V and J calls and the clone size are those of that table, but D and trimming were determined from the DNA. The table records over 55,000 clones, around 91% of them present only once. The TCR comes from a human donor in a cohort sampled during active COVID-19. Sequenced material: peripheral blood. The rearrangement links TRBV5-1 to TRBJ1-6; 10 bases fit TRBD1. CDR3 loop: CASSENRDRGAGSPLHF. In nucleotides, the CDR3 is TGCGCCAGCAGCGAGAACCGGGACAGGGGAGCGGGATCACCCCTCCACTTT.